This TCR beta chain is drawn from a study of blood T cell repertoires in COVID-19. Across the whole study: Acute and convalescent COVID-19 samples came from the United States, Italy and Spain. Sources were T cells, B-cell-depleted T cells, or PBMCs; the material itself was cDNA or gDNA.

CDR3 length equals 14 residues. Germline CDR1 is SQVTM and CDR2 is ANQGSEA. V was trimmed by 4 bases and J by 4 bases, leaving 16 bases between them. Original processing notes: Amplifying reference gene primers gave estimates of nucleated cell counts. The method was immunoSEQ multiplex PCR; TCRdb's version includes in-frame clones alone and lacks a portion of them. The DNA was the basis for D and trimming; V, J and clone size are from that table. In the table there are 25,000 to 35,000 clones, approximately 83% of which are singletons. This receptor was obtained from a man between 65 and 79 years old with active COVID-19. The rearrangement links TRBV29-1 to TRBJ1-2, with D possibly being TRBD1 (5 bases). The material sequenced was peripheral blood. This CDR3 is CSVVAGEVVYGYTF. The CDR3, as DNA: TGCAGCGTTGTTGCGGGGGAGGTCGTCTATGGCTACACCTTC.